The clone carrying this TCR beta chain came up a few times. Its target is not known. The data belong to a study of spatial heterogeneity in lung cancer. Study as a whole: There were around 72 donors, all of them untreated patients with early-stage non-small cell lung cancer. Available follow-up PBMC samples were sequenced, at a median of around two years post-resection.

With V trimmed by 3 bases and J by 3 bases, 1 base remained unmatched. From germline, CDR1 is MDHEN and CDR2 SYDVKM. The CDR3 loop spans 14 amino acids. Described time point: blood at routine non-recurrence follow-up after resection. Sequencing of whole RNA from tumor, nontumor lung or frozen PBMC involved no sorting. Study-level results: In blood, ubiquitous expanded tumor TCRs appeared more at resection than follow-up.

A unique molecular identifier was attached to every TCR cDNA molecule. Using its own MiXCR run on the 5' RACE reads, TCRdb lists one record per CDR3 protein. Among fewer than 55,000 distinct CDR3 sequences listed, roughly 8.1% were seen once. The chain is built from TRBV28 and TRBJ2-1; TRBD2 aligns across 8 bases. This receptor was identified in a female donor with early-stage non-small cell lung cancer. The specimen comprised PBMCs, sampled at follow-up. This chain's CDR3 is CASSLGTSYNEQFF. Here the CDR3 DNA reads TGTGCCAGCAGTTTGGGGACTAGCTACAATGAGCAGTTCTTC. Full variable domain (outside the CDR3, taken from reference TRBV28 and TRBJ2-1): DVKVTQSSRYLVKRTGEKVFLECVQDMDHENMFWYRQDPGLGLRLIYFSYDVKMKEKGDIPEGYSVSREKKERFSLILESASTNQTSMYLCASSLGTSYNEQFFGPGTRLTVL.